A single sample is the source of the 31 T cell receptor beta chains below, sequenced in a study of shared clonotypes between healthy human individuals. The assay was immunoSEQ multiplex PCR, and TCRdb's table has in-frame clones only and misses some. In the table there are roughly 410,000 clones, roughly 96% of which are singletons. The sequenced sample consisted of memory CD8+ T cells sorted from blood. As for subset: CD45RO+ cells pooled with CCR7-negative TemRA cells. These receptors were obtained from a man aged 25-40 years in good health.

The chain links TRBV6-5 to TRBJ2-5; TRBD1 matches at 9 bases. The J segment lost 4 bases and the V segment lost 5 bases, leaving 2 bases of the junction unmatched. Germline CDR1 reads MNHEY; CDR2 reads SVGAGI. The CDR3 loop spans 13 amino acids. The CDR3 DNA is TGTGCCAGCAGTACGGACAGGGGAGAGACCCAGTACTTC. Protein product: CASSTDRGETQYF.

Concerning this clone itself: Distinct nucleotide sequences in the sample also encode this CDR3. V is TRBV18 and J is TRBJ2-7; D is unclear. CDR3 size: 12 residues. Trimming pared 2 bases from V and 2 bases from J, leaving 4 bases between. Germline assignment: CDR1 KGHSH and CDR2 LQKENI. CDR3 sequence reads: CASSPGTYEQYF. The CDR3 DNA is TGTGCCAGCTCACCAGGGACCTACGAGCAGTACTTC. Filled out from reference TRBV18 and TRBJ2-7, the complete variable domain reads NAGVMQNPRHLVRRRGQEARLRCSPMKGHSHVYWYRQLPEEGLKFMVYLQKENIIDESGMPKERFSAEFPKEGPSILRIQQVVRGDSAAYFCASSPGTYEQYFGPGTRLTVT.

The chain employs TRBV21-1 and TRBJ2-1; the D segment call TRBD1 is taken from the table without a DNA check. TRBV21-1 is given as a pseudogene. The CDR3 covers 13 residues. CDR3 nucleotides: TGTGCCAGCAGCAAAAAGCAGGGTAATGAGCAGTTCTTC. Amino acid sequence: CASSKKQGNEQFF.

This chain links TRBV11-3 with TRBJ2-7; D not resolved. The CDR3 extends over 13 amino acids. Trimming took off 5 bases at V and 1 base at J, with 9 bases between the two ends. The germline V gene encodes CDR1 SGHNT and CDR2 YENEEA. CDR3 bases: TGTGCCAGCAGCCAAGCCGGGTCCTACGAGCAGTACTTC. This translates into CASSQAGSYEQYF.

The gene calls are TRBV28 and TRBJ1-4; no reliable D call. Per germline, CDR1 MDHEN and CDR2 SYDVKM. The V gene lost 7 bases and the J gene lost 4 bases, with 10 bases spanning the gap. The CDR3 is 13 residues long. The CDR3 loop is CASINGLNEKLFF. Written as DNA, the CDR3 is TGTGCCAGCATTAACGGACTTAATGAAAAACTGTTTTTT.

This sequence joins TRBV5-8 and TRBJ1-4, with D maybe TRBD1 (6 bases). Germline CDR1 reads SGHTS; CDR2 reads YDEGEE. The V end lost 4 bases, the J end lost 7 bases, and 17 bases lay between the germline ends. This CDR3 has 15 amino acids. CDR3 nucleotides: TGTGCCAGCAGCGCCTCGGGACACTTTCGTGAAAAACTGTTTTTT. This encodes CASSASGHFREKLFF. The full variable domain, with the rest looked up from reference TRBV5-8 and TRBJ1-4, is EAGVTQSPTHLIKTRGQQATLRCSPISGHTSVYWYQQALGLGLQFLLWYDEGEERNRGNFPPRFSGRQFPNYSSELNVNALELEDSALYLCASSASGHFREKLFFGSGTQLSVL.

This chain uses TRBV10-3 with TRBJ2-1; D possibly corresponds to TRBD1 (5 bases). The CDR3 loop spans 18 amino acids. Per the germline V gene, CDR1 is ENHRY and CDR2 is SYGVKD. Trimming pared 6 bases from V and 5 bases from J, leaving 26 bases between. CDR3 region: CAIRAIRPDTKSNNEQFF. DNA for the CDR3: TGTGCCATCAGGGCTATCCGTCCGGACACCAAAAGCAACAATGAGCAGTTCTTC.

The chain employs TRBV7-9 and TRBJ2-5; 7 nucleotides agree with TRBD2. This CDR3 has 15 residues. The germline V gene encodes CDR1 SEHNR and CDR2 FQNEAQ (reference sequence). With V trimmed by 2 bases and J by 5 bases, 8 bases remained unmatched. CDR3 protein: CASSLFMMGGETQYF. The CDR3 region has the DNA TGTGCCAGCAGCTTATTTATGATGGGAGGGGAGACCCAGTACTTC.

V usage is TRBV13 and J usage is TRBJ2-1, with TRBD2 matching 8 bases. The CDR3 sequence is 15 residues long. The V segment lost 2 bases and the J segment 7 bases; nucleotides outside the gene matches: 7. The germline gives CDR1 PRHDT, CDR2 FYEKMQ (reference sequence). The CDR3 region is CASSLRTSLPNEQFF. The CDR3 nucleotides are TGTGCCAGCAGCTTACGGACTAGCCTTCCAAATGAGCAGTTCTTC.

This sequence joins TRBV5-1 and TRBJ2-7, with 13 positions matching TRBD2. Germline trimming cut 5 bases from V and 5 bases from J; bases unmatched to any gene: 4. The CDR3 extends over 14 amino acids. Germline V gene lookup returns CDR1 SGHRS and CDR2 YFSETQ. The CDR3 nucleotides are TGCGCCAGCAGACTAGCGGGAGGGGTGAACGAGCAGTACTTC. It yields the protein CASRLAGGVNEQYF.

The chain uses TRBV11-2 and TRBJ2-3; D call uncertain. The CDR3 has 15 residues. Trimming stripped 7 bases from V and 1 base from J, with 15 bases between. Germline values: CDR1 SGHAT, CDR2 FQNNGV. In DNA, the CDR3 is TGTGCCAGCACCTCTTCCCTTGGGGGCACAGATACGCAGTATTTT. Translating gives CASTSSLGGTDTQYF.

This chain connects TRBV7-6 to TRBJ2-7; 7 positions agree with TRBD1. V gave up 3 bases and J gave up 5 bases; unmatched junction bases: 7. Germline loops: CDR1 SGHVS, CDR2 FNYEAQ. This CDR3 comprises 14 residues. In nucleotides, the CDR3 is TGTGCCAGCAGCTTTACGGGACAGACCCACGAGCAGTACTTC. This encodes CASSFTGQTHEQYF. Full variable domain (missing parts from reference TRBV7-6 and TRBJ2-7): GAGVSQSPRYKVTKRGQDVALRCDPISGHVSLYWYRQALGQGPEFLTYFNYEAQQDKSGLPNDRFSAERPEGSISTLTIQRTEQRDSAMYRCASSFTGQTHEQYFGPGTRLTVT.

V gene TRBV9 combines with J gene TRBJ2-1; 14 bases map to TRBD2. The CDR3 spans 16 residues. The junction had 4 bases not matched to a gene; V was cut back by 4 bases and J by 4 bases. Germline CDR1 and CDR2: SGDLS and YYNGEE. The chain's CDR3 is CASSFRTSGGYNEQFF. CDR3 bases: TGTGCCAGCAGCTTCCGGACTAGCGGGGGGTACAATGAGCAGTTCTTC.

The CDR3 spells CASSLGQGAGELFF. In DNA form, the CDR3 reads TGTGCCAGCAGCTTGGGACAGGGGGCCGGGGAGCTGTTTTTT. The chain combines TRBV5-6 with TRBJ2-2, with TRBD1 matching 9 bases. Germline V lookup: CDR1 SGHDT, CDR2 YYEEEE. The CDR3 extends over 14 amino acids. Unmatched junction bases numbered 0, after V lost 0 bases and J lost 6 bases.

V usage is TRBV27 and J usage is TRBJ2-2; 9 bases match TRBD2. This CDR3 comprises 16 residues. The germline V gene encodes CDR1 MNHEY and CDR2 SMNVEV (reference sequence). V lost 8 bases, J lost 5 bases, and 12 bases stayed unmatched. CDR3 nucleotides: TGTGCCAGCTCGGAAAGCGGGAGGCCCCATACCGGGGAGCTGTTTTTT. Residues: CASSESGRPHTGELFF.

The CDR3 sequence: CASSLVASGNNEQYF. The CDR3 DNA reads TGTGCCAGCAGTTTAGTGGCTAGCGGGAATAACGAGCAGTACTTC. The chain couples TRBV28 to TRBJ2-7; 9 nucleotides agree with TRBD2. CDR1 and CDR2 from the germline V gene are MDHEN and SYDVKM. This CDR3 region has 15 residues. The V segment lost 2 bases and the J segment 5 bases; nucleotides outside the gene matches: 7.

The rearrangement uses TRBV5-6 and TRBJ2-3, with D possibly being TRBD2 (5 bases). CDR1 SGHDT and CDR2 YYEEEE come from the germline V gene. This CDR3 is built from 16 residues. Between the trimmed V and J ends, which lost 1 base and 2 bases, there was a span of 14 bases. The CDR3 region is CASSLIGERHTDTQYF. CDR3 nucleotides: TGTGCCAGCAGCTTGATCGGGGAACGACACACAGATACGCAGTATTTT.

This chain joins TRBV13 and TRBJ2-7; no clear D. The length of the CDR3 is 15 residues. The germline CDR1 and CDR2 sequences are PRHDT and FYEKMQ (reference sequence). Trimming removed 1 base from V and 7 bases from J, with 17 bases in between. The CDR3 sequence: CASSLETEGGWEQYF. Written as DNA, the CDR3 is TGTGCCAGCAGCTTAGAGACGGAAGGTGGCTGGGAGCAGTACTTC.

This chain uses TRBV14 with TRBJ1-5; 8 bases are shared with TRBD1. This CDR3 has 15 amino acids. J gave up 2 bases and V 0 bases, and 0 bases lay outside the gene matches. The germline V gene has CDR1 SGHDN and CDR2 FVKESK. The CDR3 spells CASSQEGQGNQPQHF. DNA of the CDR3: TGTGCCAGCAGCCAAGAGGGACAGGGCAATCAGCCCCAGCATTTT.

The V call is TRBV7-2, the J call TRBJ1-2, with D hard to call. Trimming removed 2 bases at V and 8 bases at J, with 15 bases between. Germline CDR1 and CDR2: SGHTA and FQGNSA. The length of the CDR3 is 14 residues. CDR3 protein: CASSLQRPISGYTF. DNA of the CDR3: TGTGCCAGCAGCTTACAAAGGCCCATCTCCGGCTACACCTTC.

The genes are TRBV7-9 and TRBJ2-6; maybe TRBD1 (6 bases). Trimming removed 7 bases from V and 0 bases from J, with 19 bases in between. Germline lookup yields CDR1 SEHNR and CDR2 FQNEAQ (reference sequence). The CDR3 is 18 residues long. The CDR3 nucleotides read TGTGCCAGCACCACCGCCCCTACAGGGACCTCTGGGGCCAACGTCCTGACTTTC. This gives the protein CASTTAPTGTSGANVLTF.

The DNA for the CDR3 is TGTGCCAGCAGCTCGGGACAGGGGAGGGAAGAGACCCAGTACTTC. Translating gives CASSSGQGREETQYF. The chain is built from TRBV11-2 and TRBJ2-5; 10 bases are shared with TRBD1. J was trimmed by 3 bases and V by 4 bases; bases with no gene match: 5. The germline gives CDR1 SGHAT, CDR2 FQNNGV. The CDR3 contains 15 residues. The entire variable domain, with the rest obtained from reference TRBV11-2 and TRBJ2-5, is as follows: EAGVAQSPRYKIIEKRQSVAFWCNPISGHATLYWYQQILGQGPKLLIQFQNNGVVDDSQLPKDRFSAERLKGVDSTLKIQPAKLEDSAVYLCASSSGQGREETQYFGPGTRLLVL.

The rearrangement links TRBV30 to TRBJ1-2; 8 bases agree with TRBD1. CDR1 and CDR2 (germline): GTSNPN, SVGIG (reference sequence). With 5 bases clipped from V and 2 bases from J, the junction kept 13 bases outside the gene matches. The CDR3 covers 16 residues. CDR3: CAWALPGQDWNYGYTF. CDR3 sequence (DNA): TGTGCCTGGGCCCTCCCGGGACAGGATTGGAACTATGGCTACACCTTC.

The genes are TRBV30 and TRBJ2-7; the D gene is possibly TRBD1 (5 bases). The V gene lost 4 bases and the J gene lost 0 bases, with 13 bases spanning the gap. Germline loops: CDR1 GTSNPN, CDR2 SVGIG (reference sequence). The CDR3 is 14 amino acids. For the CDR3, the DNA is TGTGCCTGGACGCACCAGGGTCTCTCCTACGAGCAGTACTTC. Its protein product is CAWTHQGLSYEQYF. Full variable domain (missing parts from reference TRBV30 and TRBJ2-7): SQTIHQWPATLVQPVGSPLSLECTVEGTSNPNLYWYRQAAGRGLQLLFYSVGIGQISSEVPQNLSASRPQDRQFILSSKKLLLSDSGFYLCAWTHQGLSYEQYFGPGTRLTVT.

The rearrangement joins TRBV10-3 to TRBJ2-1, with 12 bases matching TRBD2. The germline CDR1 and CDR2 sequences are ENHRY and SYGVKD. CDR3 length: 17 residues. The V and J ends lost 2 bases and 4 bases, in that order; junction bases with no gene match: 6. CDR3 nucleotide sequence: TGTGCCATCAGTGAGACACTAGCGGGAGGTTCTTACAATGAGCAGTTCTTC. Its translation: CAISETLAGGSYNEQFF.

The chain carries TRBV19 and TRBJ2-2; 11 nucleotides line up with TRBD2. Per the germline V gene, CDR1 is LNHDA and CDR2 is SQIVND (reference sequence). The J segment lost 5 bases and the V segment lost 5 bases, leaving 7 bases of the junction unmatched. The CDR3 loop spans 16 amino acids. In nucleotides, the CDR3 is TGTGCCAGTAGTCGGCTAGCGGGAGGCGGTACCGGGGAGCTGTTTTTT. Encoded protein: CASSRLAGGGTGELFF.

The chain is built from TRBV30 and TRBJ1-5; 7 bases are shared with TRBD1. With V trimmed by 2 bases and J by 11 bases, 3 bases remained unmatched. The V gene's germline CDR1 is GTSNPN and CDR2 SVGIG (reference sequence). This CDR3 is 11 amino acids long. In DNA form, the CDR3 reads TGTGCCTGGAGTAGTACAGGGGCCCAGCATTTT. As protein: CAWSSTGAQHF.

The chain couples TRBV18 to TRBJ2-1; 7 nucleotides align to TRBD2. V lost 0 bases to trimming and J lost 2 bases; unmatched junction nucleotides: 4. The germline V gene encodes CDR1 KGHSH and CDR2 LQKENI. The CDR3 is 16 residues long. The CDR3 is CASSPPAGRTYNEQFF. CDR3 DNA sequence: TGTGCCAGCTCACCACCGGCCGGGAGGACCTACAATGAGCAGTTCTTC.

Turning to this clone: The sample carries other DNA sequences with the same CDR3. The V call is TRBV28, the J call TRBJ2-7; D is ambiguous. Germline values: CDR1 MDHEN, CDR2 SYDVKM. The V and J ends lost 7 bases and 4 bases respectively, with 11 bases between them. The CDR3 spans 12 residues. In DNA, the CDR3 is TGTGCCAGCAACAGAGACTCTTACGAGCAGTACTTC. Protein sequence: CASNRDSYEQYF.

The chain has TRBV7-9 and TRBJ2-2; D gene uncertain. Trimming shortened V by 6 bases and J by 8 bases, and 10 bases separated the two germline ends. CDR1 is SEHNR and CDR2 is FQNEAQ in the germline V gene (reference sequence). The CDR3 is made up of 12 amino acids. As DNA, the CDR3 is TGTGCCAGCAGACCCAAAGAAGGGGAGCTGTTTTTT. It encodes CASRPKEGELFF.

The DNA for the CDR3 is TGTGCCAGCAGCACCCTAGCGGGAGGGGGCAAAAACATTCAGTACTTC. Its translation: CASSTLAGGGKNIQYF. This sequence joins TRBV7-9 and TRBJ2-4; TRBD2 aligns across 12 bases. Germline CDR1 is SEHNR and CDR2 is FQNEAQ (reference sequence). This CDR3 has 16 residues. The V gene end was trimmed by 5 bases and the J gene end by 3 bases; junction bases not matched to a gene: 5. Full variable domain (outside the CDR3, taken from reference TRBV7-9 and TRBJ2-4): DTGVSQNPRHKITKRGQNVTFRCDPISEHNRLYWYRQTLGQGPEFLTYFQNEAQLEKSRLLSDRFSAERPKGSFSTLEIQRTEQGDSAMYLCASSTLAGGGKNIQYFGAGTRLSVL.